Detailed here is one TCR beta chain. Template switching created a universal primer site, and the cDNA included unique molecular identifiers. TCRdb re-derived calls from the 5' RACE reads in MiXCR, one entry per CDR3 protein. The table has a few hundred thousand distinct CDR3 sequences, 9.6% seen once. Every one of the donors was a healthy Caucasian. The record originates from a study of identical twins. The same data also went into a second study, on yellow fever vaccine responses in identical twins.

The TCR originated in a woman aged 18 to 35 in good health. Input material: PBMCs.

The CDR3: CSARDGRRTGELFF. DNA of the CDR3: TGCAGTGCTAGAGATGGGCGACGCACCGGGGAGCTGTTTTTT. The V call is TRBV20-1, the J call TRBJ2-2; no clear D. The germline V gene encodes CDR1 DFQATT and CDR2 SNEGSKA (reference sequence). Trimming removed 0 bases at V and 4 bases at J, with 9 bases between. The CDR3 consists of 14 residues.